Listed here are 29 T cell receptor beta chains from one sample, sequenced in a study of early T cells in non-severe SARS-CoV-2 infection. Each CDR3 protein gets one entry after TCRdb re-called the 5' RACE reads with MiXCR. The table records approximately 81,000 distinct CDR3 sequences, around an eighth of them present only once. Sequenced: whole blood. Source of these receptors: an adult who was a healthcare worker with PCR-confirmed SARS-CoV-2 infection or an uninfected control (not recorded which).

This clonotype was counted between two and nine times. The V and J genes are TRBV6-4 and TRBJ2-3; the match to TRBD2 covers 14 bases. The germline gives CDR1 MRHNA, CDR2 SNTAGT. The CDR3 has 15 amino acids. V lost 3 bases to trimming and J lost 6 bases; unmatched junction nucleotides: 2. CDR3 sequence (DNA): TGTGCCAGCAGTGAGACTAGCGGGGGGGCCGATACGCAGTATTTT. Translated, it gives CASSETSGGADTQYF.

This clonotype was seen ten or more times. The J gene is TRBJ1-1, the V gene TRBV2; 10 nucleotides align to TRBD1. The CDR3 extends over 14 amino acids. Germline V gives CDR1 SNHLY, CDR2 FYNNEI. With V trimmed by 3 bases and J by 7 bases, 5 bases remained unmatched. CDR3 bases: TGTGCCAGCAGTGATCGCGGGACAGGGGTTGAAGCTTTCTTT. It codes for CASSDRGTGVEAFF.

This rearrangement joins TRBV7-3 to TRBJ1-1; D is perhaps TRBD1 (6 bases). Trimming took 4 bases from V and 11 from J, leaving 20 bases between them. Germline lookup yields CDR1 SGHTA and CDR2 FQGTGA. CDR3 length equals 14 residues. CDR3 sequence reads: CASSSGAIRDMAFF. In DNA, the CDR3 is TGTGCCAGCAGCTCAGGGGCGATTCGGGATATGGCTTTCTTT.

This clonotype was recorded many times. The chain joins TRBV19 to TRBJ2-3; the match to TRBD2 covers 7 bases. Germline V gives CDR1 LNHDA, CDR2 SQIVND (reference sequence). This CDR3 contains 16 residues. The V and J ends lost 6 bases and 3 bases, in that order; junction bases with no gene match: 12. CDR3 loop: CASSPWGGSPTDTQYF. The CDR3 coding sequence is TGTGCCAGTAGCCCCTGGGGCGGGAGTCCGACAGATACGCAGTATTTT.

The chain is built from TRBV4-1 and TRBJ1-2; weak D call: TRBD1 (5 bases). The germline CDR1 and CDR2 sequences are MGHRA and YSYEKL. The V and J ends lost 3 bases and 4 bases respectively, with 12 bases between them. The CDR3 is 14 residues long. CDR3 coding DNA: TGCGCCAGCAGCCAGGGGCCGGGGCCCTATGGCTACACCTTC. This translates into CASSQGPGPYGYTF.

V usage is TRBV19 and J usage is TRBJ2-1, with 7 bases aligning to TRBD2. Trimming took 3 bases from V and 6 from J; bases not matched to a gene: 5. The V gene's germline CDR1 is LNHDA and CDR2 SQIVND (reference sequence). This CDR3 is 14 amino acids long. As DNA, the CDR3 is TGTGCCAGTAGTATGGCCCTAGCGGCCAATGAGCAGTTCTTC. Translation gives CASSMALAANEQFF.

This clonotype was counted many times. The gene calls are TRBV7-8 and TRBJ2-3, with D hard to call. Germline CDR1 reads SGHVS; CDR2 reads FQNEAQ. The CDR3 runs 17 residues. The V end was cut by 1 base, the J end by 0 bases, with 14 bases between. CDR3 region: CASSLVGDFTSTDTQYF. The CDR3 DNA is TGTGCCAGCAGCTTAGTAGGTGACTTCACTAGCACAGATACGCAGTATTTT.

This clonotype was counted between two and nine times. The CDR3 sequence: CASSSGVGDSPLHF. The CDR3 nucleotides read TGTGCCAGCAGTTCGGGGGTCGGGGATTCACCCCTCCACTTT. This chain uses TRBV7-8 with TRBJ1-6, with a possible D match to TRBD1 (5 bases). The CDR3 contains 14 residues. V was clipped by 6 bases and J by 8 bases, with 14 bases between them. CDR1 SGHVS and CDR2 FQNEAQ come from the germline V gene.

This clonotype has more than one count but fewer than ten. This sequence joins TRBV6-6 and TRBJ1-6; TRBD1 agrees at 8 bases. Germline V CDR1 and CDR2: MNHNY, SVGAGI (reference sequence). The CDR3 extends over 15 amino acids. V was pared by 3 bases and J by 7 bases, with 5 bases of the junction left unmatched. The CDR3 protein is CASSYRDRPNSPLHF. In DNA, the CDR3 is TGTGCCAGCAGTTATCGGGACAGGCCAAATTCACCCCTCCACTTT.

This clonotype was seen repeatedly, ten times or more. A read error may produce the germline difference seen at one junction end. The chain uses TRBV11-2 and TRBJ2-5, with D possibly being TRBD2 (5 bases). The CDR3 length is 11 residues. Germline V lookup: CDR1 SGHAT, CDR2 FQNNGV. The CDR3 reads CASSLAETQYF. In DNA, the CDR3 is TGCGCCAGCAGCTTAGCGGAGACCCAGTACTTC.

This clonotype came up many times. V usage is TRBV6-6 and J usage is TRBJ1-1; D remains unclear. V was trimmed by 2 bases and J by 2 bases, leaving 18 bases between them. There are 17 residues in the CDR3. Germline loops: CDR1 MNHNY, CDR2 SVGAGI (reference sequence). CDR3 amino acids: CASSYPTLGRSNTEAFF. The DNA of the CDR3 is TGTGCCAGCAGTTACCCAACGTTGGGCAGGTCTAACACTGAAGCTTTCTTT.

This clonotype showed up just a few times. This chain uses TRBV6-6 with TRBJ1-1; 9 positions agree with TRBD1. CDR3 size: 14 residues. Trimming took 4 bases from V and 5 from J; bases not matched to a gene: 5. Germline loops: CDR1 MNHNY, CDR2 SVGAGI (reference sequence). The chain's CDR3 is CASSSQGAVTEAFF. DNA of the CDR3: TGTGCCAGCAGTTCACAGGGGGCCGTAACTGAAGCTTTCTTT.

The chain couples TRBV11-2 to TRBJ2-3; possibly TRBD2 for D (6 bases). CDR3 size: 23 residues. In germline, CDR1 is SGHAT, CDR2 FQNNGV. V lost 2 bases and J 3 bases, leaving 36 bases between the germline ends. CDR3: CASSLPTEGTAQPGQSGTDTQYF. The CDR3 bases are TGTGCCAGCAGCTTACCCACGGAGGGAACGGCCCAACCAGGACAAAGCGGAACAGATACGCAGTATTTT.

This clonotype occurred many times. V usage is TRBV3-1 and J usage is TRBJ1-2; D unresolved. The CDR3 is 13 amino acids. The germline V gene encodes CDR1 LGHDT and CDR2 YNNKEL (reference sequence). V lost 1 base to trimming and J lost 4 bases, with 7 bases between them. The CDR3 sequence: CASSQGYAYGYTF. CDR3 coding DNA: TGTGCCAGCAGCCAAGGGTACGCCTATGGCTACACCTTC. Variable domain in full (rest from reference TRBV3-1 and TRBJ1-2): DTAVSQTPKYLVTQMGNDKSIKCEQNLGHDTMYWYKQDSKKFLKIMFSYNNKELIINETVPNRFSPKSPDKAHLNLHINSLELGDSAVYFCASSQGYAYGYTFGSGTRLTVV.

V is TRBV3-1 and J is TRBJ2-2; D call uncertain. V lost 3 bases to trimming and J lost 4 bases, with 0 bases between them. The CDR3 sequence is 11 residues long. Germline CDR1 LGHDT, CDR2 YNNKEL (reference sequence). The CDR3 loop is CASSHTGELFF. CDR3 DNA: TGTGCCAGCAGCCACACCGGGGAGCTGTTTTTT.

J is TRBJ1-6 and V is TRBV27, with no clear D. CDR1 MNHEY and CDR2 SMNVEV come from the germline V gene (reference sequence). The CDR3 spans 14 residues. Between the trimmed V and J ends, which lost 3 bases and 6 bases, there was a span of 9 bases. The DNA for the CDR3 is TGTGCCAGCAGTTTCCGGACCGGTAATTCACCCCTCCACTTT. Protein product: CASSFRTGNSPLHF.

The chain recombines TRBV12-3 or TRBV12-4 with TRBJ1-2, with D unresolved. Trimming left V 8 bases short and J 1 base short, with 11 bases between. The CDR3 sequence is 13 residues long. CDR3 in DNA: TGTGCCAGCCAGATCGGGCGTAACTATGGCTACACCTTC. It yields the protein CASQIGRNYGYTF.

The rearrangement uses TRBV20-1 and TRBJ2-3, with D perhaps matching TRBD1 (6 bases). This CDR3 region has 13 residues. V was clipped by 2 bases and J by 3 bases, with 9 bases between them. CDR1 and CDR2 (germline): DFQATT, SNEGSKA (reference sequence). The CDR3 DNA reads TGCAGTGCTAGACAGGGGACGACAGATACGCAGTATTTT. Its translation is CSARQGTTDTQYF.

J is TRBJ2-5 and V is TRBV20-1; 8 nucleotides agree with TRBD1. The CDR3 is 15 amino acids. Germline CDR1 is DFQATT and CDR2 is SNEGSKA (reference sequence). After removal of 5 bases from V and 4 bases from J, the junction contained 12 bases not matched to a gene. CDR3 DNA sequence: TGCAGTGCTCGTACAGGGGGAAATCCGTCAGAGACCCAGTACTTC. Translated, it gives CSARTGGNPSETQYF.

This clonotype appeared many times. V and J are TRBV19 and TRBJ2-7; possible D gene TRBD2, 6 bases. In germline, CDR1 is LNHDA, CDR2 SQIVND (reference sequence). The CDR3 runs 14 residues. V was cut by 8 bases and J by 0 bases, with 14 bases left in between. The CDR3 DNA is TGTGCCAGTGGGCGGGACGGACCCTCCTACGAGCAGTACTTC. Amino acid sequence: CASGRDGPSYEQYF.

In its sample, this clonotype was seen many times. This chain uses TRBV7-9 with TRBJ2-5, with D unclear. The CDR3 loop spans 13 amino acids. Between the trimmed V and J ends, which lost 1 base and 2 bases, there was a span of 5 bases. Germline-derived CDR1 and CDR2 are SEHNR and FQNEAQ (reference sequence). CDR3: CASSLVRQETQYF. The CDR3 DNA reads as TGTGCCAGCAGCTTAGTGAGACAAGAGACCCAGTACTTC.

This clonotype occurred many times. The rearrangement links TRBV5-1 to TRBJ2-3; TRBD1 is a possible D gene (6 bases). V lost 4 bases to trimming and J lost 3 bases, with 12 bases between them. The germline V gene has CDR1 SGHRS and CDR2 YFSETQ. The CDR3 spans 14 residues. This CDR3 is CASSPGQYTDTQYF. In DNA form, the CDR3 reads TGCGCCAGCAGCCCAGGACAGTATACAGATACGCAGTATTTT. Filled out from reference TRBV5-1 and TRBJ2-3, the complete variable domain reads KAGVTQTPRYLIKTRGQQVTLSCSPISGHRSVSWYQQTPGQGLQFLFEYFSETQRNKGNFPGRFSGRQFSNSRSEMNVSTLELGDSALYLCASSPGQYTDTQYFGPGTRLTVL.

Many counts were recorded for this clonotype. V usage is TRBV5-4 and J usage is TRBJ2-1, with 11 bases matching TRBD2. With 4 bases clipped from V and 5 bases from J, the junction kept 5 bases outside the gene matches. Germline CDR1 reads SGHNT; CDR2 reads YYREEE (reference sequence). CDR3 length: 15 residues. The CDR3 loop reads CASSLTSGRDNEQFF. The CDR3 region has the DNA TGTGCCAGCAGCCTAACTAGCGGGAGAGACAATGAGCAGTTCTTC.

The chain employs TRBV7-9 and TRBJ2-3; 12 nucleotides agree with TRBD2. Germline V gives CDR1 SEHNR, CDR2 FQNEAQ (reference sequence). The CDR3 length is 17 residues. V shed 3 bases and J 2 bases; nucleotides not matched to a gene: 6. CDR3 in amino acids: CASSLAGLAGSTDTQYF. In DNA form, the CDR3 reads TGTGCCAGCAGCTTGGCGGGACTAGCGGGTTCCACAGATACGCAGTATTTT.

This clonotype has a count of ten or more. The chain uses TRBV20-1 and TRBJ1-1; the D gene is possibly TRBD1 (6 bases). Trimming pared 5 bases from V and 0 bases from J, leaving 10 bases between. The length of the CDR3 is 13 residues. In germline, CDR1 is DFQATT, CDR2 SNEGSKA (reference sequence). As DNA, the CDR3 is TGCAGTGCTCGCAGGGGCATGAACACTGAAGCTTTCTTT. This sequence encodes CSARRGMNTEAFF.

The sample holds a few counts of this clonotype. The CDR3 here is CASSEGGVGGTEAFF. The CDR3 DNA follows: TGCGCCAGCAGTGAGGGTGGGGTTGGAGGGACTGAAGCTTTCTTT. The chain has TRBV10-1 and TRBJ1-1; no clear D gene. This CDR3 is 15 amino acids long. CDR1 is WNHNN, CDR2 SYGVQD, per germline (reference sequence). Trimming stripped 2 bases from V and 5 bases from J, with 15 bases between.

The sample holds a few counts of this clonotype. This sequence joins TRBV27 and TRBJ2-3; 9 bases agree with TRBD2. Germline V gene data show CDR1 as MNHEY and CDR2 as SMNVEV (reference sequence). The CDR3 is 15 residues long. The junction had 6 bases not matched to a gene; V was cut back by 4 bases and J by 4 bases. CDR3 sequence (DNA): TGTGCCAGCAGTTCCCTCGCGGGAGGGGCAGATACGCAGTATTTT. It codes for CASSSLAGGADTQYF.

This chain connects TRBV19 to TRBJ2-1; TRBD2 agrees at 10 bases. From germline, CDR1 is LNHDA and CDR2 SQIVND (reference sequence). The CDR3 is 16 residues long. Trimming removed 0 bases from V and 5 bases from J; junction bases left unmatched: 4. In DNA form, the CDR3 reads TGTGCCAGTAGTATAGATCCTAGCGGGGGACACAATGAGCAGTTCTTC. This translates into CASSIDPSGGHNEQFF.

This clonotype was seen ten or more times. The chain combines TRBV5-1 with TRBJ1-2, with no clear D. The germline V and J ends were trimmed by 0 bases and 2 bases, with 11 bases remaining between them. Germline V gene sequence: CDR1 SGHRS, CDR2 YFSETQ. The CDR3 is 15 amino acids. The CDR3 region is CASSLGPSKNYGYTF. The CDR3 DNA reads as TGCGCCAGCAGCTTGGGGCCCTCGAAAAACTATGGCTACACCTTC.